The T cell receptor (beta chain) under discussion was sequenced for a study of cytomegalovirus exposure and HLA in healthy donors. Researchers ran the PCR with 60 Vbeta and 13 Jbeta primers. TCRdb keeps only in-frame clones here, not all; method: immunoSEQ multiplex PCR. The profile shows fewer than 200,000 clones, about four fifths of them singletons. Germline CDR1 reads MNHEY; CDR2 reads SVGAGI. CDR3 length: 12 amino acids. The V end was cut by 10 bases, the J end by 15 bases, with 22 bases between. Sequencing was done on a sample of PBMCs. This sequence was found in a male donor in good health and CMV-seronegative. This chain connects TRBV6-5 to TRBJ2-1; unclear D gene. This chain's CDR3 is CATRPETQQWFF. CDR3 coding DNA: TGTGCCACTAGACCGGAGACCCAGCAATGGTTCTTC.